This TCR beta chain was retrieved from a study of technical replicates of blood from several donors. TCRdb's table, derived via immunoSEQ multiplex PCR, lists solely in-frame clones and lacks some. The profile shows tens of thousands of clones, just under 95% of them singletons. The sequenced sample was T cells isolated from PBMCs. The receptor was derived from a human donor in good health.

As DNA, the CDR3 is TGTGCCAGCAGTTCACCTGGGGGACAGGGCCCAAATCAGCCCCAGCATTTT. Protein: CASSSPGGQGPNQPQHF. This chain connects TRBV28 to TRBJ1-5; TRBD1 matches 9 bases. The V and J ends lost 4 bases and 4 bases, in that order; junction bases with no gene match: 11. The CDR3 spans 17 residues. In germline, CDR1 is MDHEN, CDR2 SYDVKM.